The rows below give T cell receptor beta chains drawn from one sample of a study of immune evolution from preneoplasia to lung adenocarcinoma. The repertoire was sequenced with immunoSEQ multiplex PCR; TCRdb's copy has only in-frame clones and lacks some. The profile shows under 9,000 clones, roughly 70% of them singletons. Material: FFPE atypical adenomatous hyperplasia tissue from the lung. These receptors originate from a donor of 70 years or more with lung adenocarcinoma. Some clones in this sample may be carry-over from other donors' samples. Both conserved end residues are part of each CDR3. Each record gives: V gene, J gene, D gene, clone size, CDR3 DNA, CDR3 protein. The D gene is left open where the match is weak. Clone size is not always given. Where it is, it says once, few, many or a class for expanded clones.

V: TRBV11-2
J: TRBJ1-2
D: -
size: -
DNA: TGTGCCAGCAGCTTAAAGTGGGACTATGGCTACACCTTC
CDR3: CASSLKWDYGYTF

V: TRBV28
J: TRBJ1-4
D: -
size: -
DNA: TGTGCCAGCAGTCCACCCCGGGGGAAACTGTTTTTT
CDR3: CASSPPRGKLFF

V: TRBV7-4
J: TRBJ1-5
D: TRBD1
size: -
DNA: TGTGCCAGCAGTCTTGACAGGGACCAGCCCCAGCATTTT
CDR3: CASSLDRDQPQHF

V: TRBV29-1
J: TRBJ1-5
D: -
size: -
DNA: TGCAGCGTCGTGGACGGAGGTTCTCAGCCCCAGCATTTT
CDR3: CSVVDGGSQPQHF

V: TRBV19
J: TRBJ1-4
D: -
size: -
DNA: TGTGCCAGTACAAACCCCGGTGTCGAAAAACTGTTTTTT
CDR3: CASTNPGVEKLFF

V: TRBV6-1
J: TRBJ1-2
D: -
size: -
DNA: TGTGCCAGCAGTGTGCAAGGAGGGGTCTATGGCTACACCTTC
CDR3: CASSVQGGVYGYTF

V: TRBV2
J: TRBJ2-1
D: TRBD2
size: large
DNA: TGTGCCAGCAGTGGCACGGGAGGGGAGCAGTTCTTC
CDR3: CASSGTGGEQFF

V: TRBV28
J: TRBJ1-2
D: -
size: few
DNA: TGTGCCAGCGTGATTGGGCAGGGTGGGAACTATGGCTACACCTTC
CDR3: CASVIGQGGNYGYTF

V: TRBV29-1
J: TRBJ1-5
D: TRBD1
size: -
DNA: TGCAGCGTAGCGACAGGGGGGAATGGTCAGCCCCAGCATTTT
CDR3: CSVATGGNGQPQHF

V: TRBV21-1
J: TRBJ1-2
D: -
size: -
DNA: TGTGCCAGCAGCAAATGCGGTAAGAATTTCTATGGCTACACCTTC
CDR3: CASSKCGKNFYGYTF

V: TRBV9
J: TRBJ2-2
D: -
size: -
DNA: TGTGCCAGCAGCGTAGATAAATGGACCGGGGAGCTGTTTTTT
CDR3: CASSVDKWTGELFF

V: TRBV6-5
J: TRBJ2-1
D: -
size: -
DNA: TGTGCCAGCAGGAGGTTAAGATACAATGAGCAGTTCTTC
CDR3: CASRRLRYNEQFF

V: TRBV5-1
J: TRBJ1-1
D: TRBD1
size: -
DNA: TGCGCCAGCAGGGGGACAGTACAGAACACTGAAGCTTTCTTT
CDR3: CASRGTVQNTEAFF

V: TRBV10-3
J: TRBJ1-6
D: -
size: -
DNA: TGTGCCACCAGTCGGAGGGTTGTGAATTCACCCCTCCACTTT
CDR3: CATSRRVVNSPLHF

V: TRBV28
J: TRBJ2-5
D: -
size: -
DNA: TGTGCCAGCAGTTCGACGGCGGAAGAGACCCAGTACTTC
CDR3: CASSSTAEETQYF

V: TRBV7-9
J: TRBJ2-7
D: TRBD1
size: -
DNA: TGTGCCAGCAGCCAGGGGGTAGGTTTCGGCGAGCAGTACTTC
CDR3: CASSQGVGFGEQYF

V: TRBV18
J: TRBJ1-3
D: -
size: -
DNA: TGTGCCAGCTCACCTCCCAGGACACGCTCTGGAAACACCATATATTTT
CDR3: CASSPPRTRSGNTIYF

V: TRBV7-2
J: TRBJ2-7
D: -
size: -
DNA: TGTGCCAGCAGCTTAGATTGGGCAGGCTACGAGCAGTACTTC
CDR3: CASSLDWAGYEQYF

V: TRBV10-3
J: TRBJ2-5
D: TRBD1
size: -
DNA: TGTGCCATCAGTGATCATTTAGGACAGGGGCAGGGAAGGGAGACCCAGTACTTC
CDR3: CAISDHLGQGQGRETQYF

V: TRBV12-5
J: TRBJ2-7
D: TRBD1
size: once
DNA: TGTGCTAGTGGTTCCCGGGACAGAAGCTCCTACGAGCAGTACTTC
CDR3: CASGSRDRSSYEQYF

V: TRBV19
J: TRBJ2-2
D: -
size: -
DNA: TGTGCCAGTACCAAGGGGTTTAGGAACACCGGGGAGCTGTTTTTT
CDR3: CASTKGFRNTGELFF

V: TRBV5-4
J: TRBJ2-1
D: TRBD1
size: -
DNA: TGTGCCAGCAGCCCAGGTCCCGGGACAGGGGGCGCGGGCTACAATGAGCAGTTCTTC
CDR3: CASSPGPGTGGAGYNEQFF

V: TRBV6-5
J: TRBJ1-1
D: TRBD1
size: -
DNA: TGTGCCAGCAGCCCAACAGCCCTGACAGGGGAAGCTTTCTTT
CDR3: CASSPTALTGEAFF

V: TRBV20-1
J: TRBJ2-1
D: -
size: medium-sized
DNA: TGCAGTGCTAACCCTGAGCAGTTCTTC
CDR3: CSANPEQFF

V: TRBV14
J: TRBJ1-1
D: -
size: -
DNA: TGTGCCAGCAGCCCAGGATGGAACACTGAAGCTTTCTTT
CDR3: CASSPGWNTEAFF

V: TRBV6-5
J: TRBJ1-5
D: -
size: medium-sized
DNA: TGTGCCAGCAGTTATGGGGGAAGTCAGCCCCAGCATTTT
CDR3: CASSYGGSQPQHF

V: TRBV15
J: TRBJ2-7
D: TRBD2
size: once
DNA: TGTGCCACCAGCAGAGATCTGACTAGCGGGACCGTCGAGCAGTACTTC
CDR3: CATSRDLTSGTVEQYF

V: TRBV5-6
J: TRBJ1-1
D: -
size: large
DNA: TGTGCCAGCAGCTTAGAGGCGAGGGACACTGAAGCTTTCTTT
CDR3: CASSLEARDTEAFF

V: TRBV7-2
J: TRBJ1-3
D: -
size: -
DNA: TGTGCCACCTCCGACAGTTACGGAAACACCATATATTTT
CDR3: CATSDSYGNTIYF

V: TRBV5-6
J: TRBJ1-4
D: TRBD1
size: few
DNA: TGTGCCAGCAGCTTTGGCAGGGGGTATGAAAAACTGTTTTTT
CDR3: CASSFGRGYEKLFF

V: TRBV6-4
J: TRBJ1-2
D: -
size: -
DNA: TGTGCCAGCAGTGACGGGTTAGGTGGCTACACCTTC
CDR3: CASSDGLGGYTF

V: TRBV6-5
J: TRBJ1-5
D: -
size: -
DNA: TGTGCCAGCACCCCATTTCGGGGGAAGGGACAGCCCCAGCATTTT
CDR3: CASTPFRGKGQPQHF

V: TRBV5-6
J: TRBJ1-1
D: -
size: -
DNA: TGTGCCAGCAGCTTGAGACAGTACGGCACTGAAGCTTTCTTT
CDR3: CASSLRQYGTEAFF

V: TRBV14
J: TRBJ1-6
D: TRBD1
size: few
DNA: TGTGCCAGCAGAACTGGGACAGCGGATTCACCCCTCCACTTT
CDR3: CASRTGTADSPLHF

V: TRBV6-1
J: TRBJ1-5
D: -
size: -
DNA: TGTGCCAGCAGTGAAGGAGTCACCGCCGAAATGCCCCAGCATTTT
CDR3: CASSEGVTAEMPQHF

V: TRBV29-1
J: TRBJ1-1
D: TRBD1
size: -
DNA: TGCAGCGCTCTCGGGACAGGGAGAGCTTTCTTT
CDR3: CSALGTGRAFF

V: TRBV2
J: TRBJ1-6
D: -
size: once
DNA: TGTGCCAGCAGTGAACTGGGGGCTAATTCACCCCTCCACTTT
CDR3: CASSELGANSPLHF

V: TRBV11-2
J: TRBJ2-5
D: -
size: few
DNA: TGTGCCAGCAGCTTGAACCAAGAGACCCAGTACTTC
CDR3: CASSLNQETQYF